The 8 T cell receptor beta chains below were found in one sample sequenced in a study of blood T cell repertoires in COVID-19. This table comes from immunoSEQ multiplex PCR, and its TCRdb copy is limited to in-frame clones, with some not included. Among about 300,000 clones listed, about nine tenths were seen once. The sequenced material came from PBMCs or T cells enriched from blood (not recorded which). The receptor source for this set is a woman aged 45-60 years who had been exposed to COVID-19.

The chain uses TRBV4-2 and TRBJ1-5; a possible D gene is TRBD1 (5 bases). V was trimmed by 3 bases and J by 0 bases, leaving 15 bases between them. The CDR3 loop spans 17 amino acids. The germline V gene has CDR1 LGHNA and CDR2 YNFKEQ. CDR3 region: CASSQEATDYSNQPQHF. The CDR3 nucleotides read TGTGCCAGCAGCCAGGAAGCGACAGATTATAGCAATCAGCCCCAGCATTTT.

As for this clone: Other DNA variants within this sample encode the same CDR3. The chain is built from TRBV5-1 and TRBJ2-7; 10 bases are a match to TRBD2. The CDR3 totals 14 residues. Trimming at V came to 5 bases and at J to 0 bases, leaving 2 bases not matched to a gene. Germline CDR1 is SGHRS and CDR2 is YFSETQ. The CDR3 protein is CASSSGGSSYEQYF. DNA of the CDR3: TGCGCCAGCAGTAGCGGGGGGAGCTCCTACGAGCAGTACTTC.

This clone came up once. This rearrangement joins TRBV4-2 to TRBJ2-5; tentatively, D is TRBD2 (7 bases). V lost 0 bases and J lost 4, with 15 bases in between. This CDR3 spans 16 amino acids. Germline V lookup: CDR1 LGHNA, CDR2 YNFKEQ. CDR3 coding DNA: TGTGCCAGCAGCCAAGATGGGCGGGGAGGGGGAGAGACCCAGTACTTC. Translated, it gives CASSQDGRGGGETQYF.

This chain links TRBV2 with TRBJ2-7; tentative D call: TRBD2 (6 bases). Trimming stripped 3 bases from V and 3 bases from J, with 21 bases between. The CDR3 runs to 17 residues. The V gene's germline CDR1 is SNHLY and CDR2 FYNNEI. CDR3 amino acids: CASSDPWRDPVNYEQYF. The CDR3 DNA reads TGTGCCAGCAGTGACCCATGGAGGGACCCTGTTAACTACGAGCAGTACTTC.

V gene TRBV11-3 combines with J gene TRBJ2-2; D is possibly TRBD2 (6 bases). Germline CDR1 reads SGHNT; CDR2 reads YENEEA. This CDR3 contains 17 residues. V gave up 0 bases and J gave up 2 bases, with 13 bases separating them. The CDR3 coding sequence is TGTGCCAGCAGCTTAGAGGGAGCCGGGAGTAACACCGGGGAGCTGTTTTTT. Amino acids: CASSLEGAGSNTGELFF.

The genes are TRBV29-1 and TRBJ2-1, with 11 bases lining up with TRBD2. This CDR3 spans 14 amino acids. Germline assignment: CDR1 SQVTM and CDR2 ANQGSEA. Losses at the gene ends were 6 bases for V and 3 bases for J; bases not matched to a gene: 4. The CDR3 loop is CSVTGTSGYNEQFF. The CDR3 nucleotides read TGCAGCGTGACCGGGACTAGCGGCTACAATGAGCAGTTCTTC.

The rearrangement uses TRBV7-9 and TRBJ1-2; D gene ambiguous. CDR1 and CDR2 from the germline V gene are SEHNR and FQNEAQ (reference sequence). V gave up 5 bases and J gave up 7 bases, with 14 bases separating them. The CDR3 is made up of 13 amino acids. DNA for the CDR3: TGTGCCAGCAGCCCCCCTGGACTCCTTGGCTACACCTTC. Encoded protein: CASSPPGLLGYTF.

The chain links TRBV5-1 to TRBJ2-3; 8 bases agree with TRBD1. The CDR3 length is 15 residues. Per germline, CDR1 SGHRS and CDR2 YFSETQ. Trimming at V came to 4 bases and at J to 4 bases, leaving 8 bases not matched to a gene. The DNA of the CDR3 is TGCGCCAGCAGCACCCGGACAGGGCCCGCAGATACGCAGTATTTT. Translated, it gives CASSTRTGPADTQYF. Full variable domain (outside the CDR3, taken from reference TRBV5-1 and TRBJ2-3): KAGVTQTPRYLIKTRGQQVTLSCSPISGHRSVSWYQQTPGQGLQFLFEYFSETQRNKGNFPGRFSGRQFSNSRSEMNVSTLELGDSALYLCASSTRTGPADTQYFGPGTRLTVL.